The subject of this entry is one TCR beta chain. This entry comes from a study of technical replicates of blood from a handful of donors. The CDR3 spans 14 residues. CDR1 SGHTA and CDR2 FQGNSA come from the germline V gene. Trimming took off 5 bases at V and 0 bases at J, with 10 bases between the two ends. Generated by immunoSEQ multiplex PCR, the TCRdb table keeps only in-frame clones and is missing some. The profile shows fewer than 90,000 clones, approximately 90% of them singletons. The rearrangement joins TRBV7-2 to TRBJ1-2; D not certain. Input material: T cells isolated from PBMCs. The receptor's source is a human donor in good health. CDR3 coding DNA: TGTGCCAGCAGCCTTGCGGGAGCTAACTATGGCTACACCTTC. Its protein is CASSLAGANYGYTF.